Detailed here is one T cell receptor (beta chain). PCR was performed a second time for about 6 to 12 cycles using a sample-barcoded 5' primer and a J-beta primer mix. Each CDR3 protein gets one entry after TCRdb re-called the 5' RACE reads with MiXCR. Here the sample spans 1,500,000 or so distinct CDR3 sequences, 55% to 75% being singletons. This CDR3 region has 15 residues. V was cut by 4 bases and J by 0 bases, with 12 bases left in between. These data belong to a study of blood T cells in healthy people across ages. Material: blood. This TCR derives from a man younger than 35 in good health. The chain combines TRBV12-3 or TRBV12-4 with TRBJ2-5, with D unclear. The CDR3 spells CASSYPGRYQETQYF. The CDR3 bases are TGTGCCAGCAGTTACCCGGGCAGGTACCAAGAGACCCAGTACTTC.